This TCR beta chain was retrieved from a study of T cell repertoires in cytomegalovirus infection. Overall study: Selection of CMV epitopes for the study included recently identified HLA-C-restricted and well-studied HLA-B-restricted ones. Based on public TCR beta signatures, there were indications of CMV infection and of a matching HLA type.

This clonotype was observed a handful of times. No antigen is known for it. TCRdb fed the reads into MiXCR, producing one record per CDR3 protein. Of about 700,000 distinct CDR3 sequences in the sample, roughly 33% were seen once. The junction had 11 bases not matched to a gene; V was cut back by 5 bases and J by 6 bases. CDR1 DFQATT and CDR2 SNEGSKA come from the germline V gene (reference sequence). The CDR3 length is 14 residues. Study-wide points: Clonotypes of TCR beta that were HLA-C-restricted and CMV-specific dominated the ex vivo response.

The chain uses TRBV20-1 and TRBJ2-3, with 7 positions matching TRBD1. This specimen consisted of cultured PBMCs, obtained from culture after CMV antigen stimulation. This TCR was recovered from a human donor in good health (CMV status not recorded). Some clones in this sample may be carry-over from other donors' samples. CDR3 residues: CSAVKPGTDDTQYF. CDR3 DNA sequence: TGCAGTGCTGTAAAACCCGGGACAGACGATACGCAGTATTTT.